This entry lists 23 T cell receptor beta chains sequenced from one sample in a study of cytomegalovirus exposure and HLA in healthy donors (dated by TCRdb to 2015 to 2018). Libraries were constructed by the immunoSEQ multiplex PCR assay. For the multiplex PCR, a mixture combining 60 forward primers for TCR Vbeta segments and 13 reverse primers for TCR Jbeta segments was used. The table was pulled from immuneACCESS by TCRdb, which kept in-frame rearrangements only. Such tables lose some clones; where checked, under half of the loss comes from unresolved V genes, and the rest has no known cause. This sample gives roughly 150,000 clones in total; less than 80% of them show up just once. The ten largest clones add up to 6.5% to 8% of the sample. The material sequenced was PBMCs. The source of these receptors is a man aged 35 to 55 in good health and CMV-seropositive.

The chain carries TRBV19 and TRBJ1-2; D is ambiguous. Germline loops: CDR1 LNHDA, CDR2 SQIVND (reference sequence). Trimming pared 1 base from V and 2 bases from J, leaving 11 bases between. This CDR3 comprises 15 residues. Here the CDR3 DNA reads TGTGCCAGTAGTATAGGCGGCCGGGTCAACTATGGCTACACCTTC. Encoded protein: CASSIGGRVNYGYTF.

This clone was seen a few times. The chain joins TRBV28 to TRBJ1-4; D might be TRBD1 (5 bases). In germline, CDR1 is MDHEN, CDR2 SYDVKM. Trimming took 8 bases from V and 10 from J, leaving 20 bases between them. The CDR3 spans 14 residues. The CDR3 loop is CASVSGTTSGKLFF. CDR3 coding DNA: TGTGCCAGCGTCTCAGGGACGACTAGCGGAAAACTGTTTTTT.

The chain combines TRBV13 with TRBJ2-1; 9 nucleotides align to TRBD2. Germline values: CDR1 PRHDT, CDR2 FYEKMQ (reference sequence). The CDR3 totals 17 residues. V shed 0 bases and J 2 bases; nucleotides not matched to a gene: 5. This CDR3 reads CASSLGMTSGPYNEQFF. The CDR3 nucleotides are TGTGCCAGCAGCTTAGGGATGACTAGCGGACCCTACAATGAGCAGTTCTTC.

The rearrangement links TRBV7-2 to TRBJ1-2; 7 bases agree with TRBD1. Trimming took 5 bases from V and 8 from J; bases not matched to a gene: 8. CDR1 and CDR2 (germline): SGHTA, FQGNSA. This CDR3 is built from 13 residues. CDR3 sequence reads: CASSRDRAGGYTF. The DNA of the CDR3 is TGTGCCAGCAGCCGAGACAGGGCGGGCGGCTACACCTTC.

The sample holds a few counts of this clone. The rearrangement links TRBV28 to TRBJ1-5, with D possibly being TRBD1 (5 bases). Germline V gene data show CDR1 as MDHEN and CDR2 as SYDVKM. This CDR3 is 15 amino acids long. V lost 5 bases and J lost 8, with 19 bases in between. CDR3 in DNA: TGTGCCAGCAGTCCCAACAGTGGTCCGGGGGAGCCCCAGCATTTT. This codes for CASSPNSGPGEPQHF.

V usage is TRBV5-4 and J usage is TRBJ2-4; D is perhaps TRBD2 (5 bases). Trimming removed 4 bases at V and 0 bases at J, with 14 bases between. The CDR3 contains 16 residues. Per germline, CDR1 SGHNT and CDR2 YYREEE (reference sequence). This CDR3 is CASSVPGERAKNIQYF. The CDR3 nucleotides read TGTGCCAGCAGCGTACCCGGGGAAAGAGCCAAAAACATTCAGTACTTC.

The chain is built from TRBV6-1 and TRBJ1-2; D call uncertain. The CDR3 loop spans 14 amino acids. V lost 8 bases and J 1 base, leaving 14 bases between the germline ends. The germline V gene has CDR1 MNHNS and CDR2 SASEGT. The chain's CDR3 is CASFKNYINYGYTF. The CDR3 nucleotides are TGTGCCAGCTTTAAGAACTACATTAACTATGGCTACACCTTC.

This chain connects TRBV19 to TRBJ2-7; 10 bases fit TRBD1. The trim removed 5 bases at V and 3 bases at J, leaving 13 bases unmatched. Germline V gene lookup returns CDR1 LNHDA and CDR2 SQIVND (reference sequence). The CDR3 length is 17 residues. The CDR3 sequence: CASSLQMTGTGVYEQYF. CDR3 bases: TGTGCCAGTAGTTTGCAGATGACCGGGACAGGGGTCTACGAGCAGTACTTC. Looking up the rest from reference TRBV19 and TRBJ2-7 gives the full variable domain: DGGITQSPKYLFRKEGQNVTLSCEQNLNHDAMYWYRQDPGQGLRLIYYSQIVNDFQKGDIAEGYSVSREKKESFPLTVTSAQKNPTAFYLCASSLQMTGTGVYEQYFGPGTRLTVT.

This chain links TRBV5-1 with TRBJ2-3, with TRBD2 as a possible D gene (6 bases). Germline V gene data show CDR1 as SGHRS and CDR2 as YFSETQ. The V end lost 4 bases, the J end lost 5 bases, and 20 bases lay between the germline ends. CDR3 size: 16 residues. CDR3 bases: TGCGCCAGCAGCGGCCGGGACTCATTCGGCGGAGATACGCAGTATTTT. Translated: CASSGRDSFGGDTQYF.

This clone was observed once. V is TRBV27 and J is TRBJ1-2, with 8 bases identical to TRBD1. The CDR3 is 14 amino acids. Germline-derived CDR1 and CDR2 are MNHEY and SMNVEV (reference sequence). V was clipped by 2 bases and J by 1 base; unmatched bases: 0. The CDR3 reads CASSLDRGNYGYTF. CDR3 DNA sequence: TGTGCCAGCAGTTTAGACAGGGGTAACTATGGCTACACCTTC.

This clone has only a few counts. As DNA, the CDR3 is TGTGCCAGCAGCCCTGGCGGGAGCGTCGGTGGGGAGCAGTACTTC. It is translated as CASSPGGSVGGEQYF. The chain carries TRBV28 and TRBJ2-7, with 7 bases matching TRBD2. In germline, CDR1 is MDHEN, CDR2 SYDVKM. This CDR3 contains 15 residues. The V gene end was trimmed by 6 bases and the J gene end by 7 bases; junction bases not matched to a gene: 15.

The gene calls are TRBV19 and TRBJ2-7, with 11 positions matching TRBD2. Germline values: CDR1 LNHDA, CDR2 SQIVND (reference sequence). The CDR3 totals 14 residues. Trimming at V came to 5 bases and at J to 2 bases, leaving 2 bases not matched to a gene. CDR3 DNA sequence: TGTGCCAGTAGTTCGACTAGCGGGACCTACGAGCAGTACTTC. Translating it yields CASSSTSGTYEQYF.

The chain links TRBV28 to TRBJ1-2; TRBD1 aligns across 8 bases. The CDR3 runs 17 residues. Germline V gene sequence: CDR1 MDHEN, CDR2 SYDVKM. V was pared by 1 base and J by 0 bases, with 7 bases of the junction left unmatched. This CDR3 reads CASSLSYQTGANYGYTF. The CDR3 nucleotides are TGTGCCAGCAGTTTATCGTATCAGACAGGGGCTAACTATGGCTACACCTTC.

The rearrangement joins TRBV11-2 to TRBJ2-1, with D tentatively TRBD2 (5 bases). The germline V gene encodes CDR1 SGHAT and CDR2 FQNNGV. V lost 5 bases, J lost 0 bases, and 11 bases lay in between. There are 15 residues in the CDR3. CDR3 loop: CASSHGGSSYNEQFF. CDR3 DNA sequence: TGTGCCAGCAGCCATGGAGGTTCCTCCTACAATGAGCAGTTCTTC. The whole variable domain, filled in from reference TRBV11-2 and TRBJ2-1, reads EAGVAQSPRYKIIEKRQSVAFWCNPISGHATLYWYQQILGQGPKLLIQFQNNGVVDDSQLPKDRFSAERLKGVDSTLKIQPAKLEDSAVYLCASSHGGSSYNEQFFGPGTRLTVL.

The V gene is TRBV9, the J gene TRBJ2-7; maybe TRBD2 (6 bases). The CDR3 is 13 residues long. V was trimmed by 3 bases and J by 0 bases, leaving 7 bases between them. Germline CDR1 SGDLS, CDR2 YYNGEE. The CDR3 nucleotides read TGTGCCAGCAGCGCCGGGGGCTCCTACGAGCAGTACTTC. It yields the protein CASSAGGSYEQYF.

The V and J genes are TRBV5-1 and TRBJ1-1; TRBD1 matches at 7 bases. In germline, CDR1 is SGHRS, CDR2 YFSETQ. V shed 2 bases and J 4 bases; nucleotides not matched to a gene: 14. This CDR3 has 17 residues. The CDR3 region is CASSLKGASGYVTEAFF. CDR3 nucleotide sequence: TGCGCCAGCAGCTTAAAGGGGGCCAGTGGTTATGTCACTGAAGCTTTCTTT.

The V call is TRBV28, the J call TRBJ1-1, with 8 bases lining up with TRBD1. The CDR3 has 14 residues. Germline CDR1 reads MDHEN; CDR2 reads SYDVKM. Losses at the gene ends were 6 bases for V and 6 bases for J; bases not matched to a gene: 9. The CDR3 DNA is TGTGCCAGCAGGACTTCTCAGGGGGCTGCTGAAGCTTTCTTT. Translation: CASRTSQGAAEAFF. The full variable domain, in which reference TRBV28 and TRBJ1-1 provide the parts outside the CDR3, is DVKVTQSSRYLVKRTGEKVFLECVQDMDHENMFWYRQDPGLGLRLIYFSYDVKMKEKGDIPEGYSVSREKKERFSLILESASTNQTSMYLCASRTSQGAAEAFFGQGTRLTVV.

This clone appeared a single time. The V gene is TRBV6-4, the J gene TRBJ2-7; D perhaps matches TRBD2 (5 bases). This CDR3 is built from 14 residues. The V end was cut by 6 bases, the J end by 0 bases, with 12 bases between. Germline V gene lookup returns CDR1 MRHNA and CDR2 SNTAGT. Written as DNA, the CDR3 is TGTGCCAGCAGGGCCGAGGGTGACTCCTACGAGCAGTACTTC. Protein: CASRAEGDSYEQYF.

The chain uses TRBV28 and TRBJ2-3, with TRBD2 matching 9 bases. The junction had 8 bases not matched to a gene; V was cut back by 3 bases and J by 1 base. This CDR3 spans 17 amino acids. The V gene's germline CDR1 is MDHEN and CDR2 SYDVKM. CDR3 loop: CASSFVAGVRGTDTQYF. The CDR3 DNA is TGTGCCAGCAGTTTCGTAGCGGGAGTGCGAGGCACAGATACGCAGTATTTT.

The V and J genes are TRBV10-1 and TRBJ2-7; 10 bases align to TRBD2. The CDR3 loop spans 14 amino acids. Germline values: CDR1 WNHNN, CDR2 SYGVQD (reference sequence). Unmatched junction bases numbered 1, after V lost 2 bases and J lost 3 bases. The CDR3 DNA is TGCGCCAGCAGTGAGGGACTAGCGGACTACGAGCAGTACTTC. Protein: CASSEGLADYEQYF.

V and J are TRBV28 and TRBJ1-2, with a possible D match to TRBD1 (5 bases). CDR3 length: 14 amino acids. Trimming took 5 bases from V and 8 from J, leaving 18 bases between them. Germline CDR1 MDHEN, CDR2 SYDVKM. CDR3 in amino acids: CASSEGGVGIGYTF. CDR3 DNA sequence: TGTGCCAGCAGTGAAGGAGGGGTGGGAATCGGCTACACCTTC.

The chain couples TRBV6-5 to TRBJ2-5, with 9 positions matching TRBD2. From germline, CDR1 is MNHEY and CDR2 SVGAGI. The CDR3 is made up of 15 amino acids. V lost 2 bases and J lost 4; bases outside the gene matches: 5. DNA of the CDR3: TGTGCCAGCAGTTACGGTAGCGGGAGTGGAGAGACCCAGTACTTC. Translated, it gives CASSYGSGSGETQYF.

This clone was seen only once. The chain carries TRBV5-6 and TRBJ2-7; unclear D gene. Germline V gene data show CDR1 as SGHDT and CDR2 as YYEEEE. V shed 3 bases and J shed 6 bases, with 16 bases lying between them. The CDR3 has 14 residues. CDR3 sequence: CASSSRHGGLEQYF. The CDR3 DNA is TGTGCCAGCAGCTCCCGGCACGGTGGGCTCGAGCAGTACTTC. The variable domain in full, with the rest retrieved from reference TRBV5-6 and TRBJ2-7, is DAGVTQSPTHLIKTRGQQVTLRCSPKSGHDTVSWYQQALGQGPQFIFQYYEEEERQRGNFPDRFSGHQFPNYSSELNVNALLLGDSALYLCASSSRHGGLEQYFGPGTRLTVT.